This T cell receptor (beta chain) was profiled in a study of blood T cell repertoires in COVID-19. On the study more broadly: In each case, the material was cDNA or gDNA derived from T cells, B-cell-depleted T cells, or PBMCs.

The CDR3 covers 16 residues. The ends lost 3 bases at V and 4 bases at J; junction bases unmatched: 10. CDR1 and CDR2 from the germline V gene are MNHNS and SASEGT. The authors' processing: Amplification from reference gene primers served as the basis for estimated nucleated cell counts. Sequenced by immunoSEQ multiplex PCR; TCRdb stores in-frame clones only, minus some. V and J calls and clone size are given by that table; D and trimming were obtained from the DNA. The table shows more than 200,000 clones, with about four fifths occurring only once. Sequencing was carried out using peripheral blood. The rearrangement uses TRBV6-1 and TRBJ2-5; 8 bases fit TRBD2. The receptor comes from a man older than 75 with acute or convalescent COVID-19. Written as DNA, the CDR3 is TGTGCCAGCAGTGAGTTAGGGACTAGAATCCCAGAGACCCAGTACTTC. Translation: CASSELGTRIPETQYF.